This is a list of T cell receptor beta chains from one sample in a study of shared clonotypes between healthy human individuals. Sequencing was performed with immunoSEQ multiplex PCR; in TCRdb, only in-frame clones are kept and a portion is missing. The sample yields 1,400,000 or so clones, 98% to 99% seen once. Sequencing was performed on naive CD4+ T cells sorted from blood. Source of these receptors: a man in his thirties or forties in good health. The CDR3 runs from the conserved cysteine through the conserved F or W. A D gene is named only where the DNA matches it firmly. Some rows mark clone size as missing; the rest say once, few, many or name a class of expanded clone.

clone size	D gene	V gene	J gene	CDR3 DNA	CDR3 protein
-	-	TRBV4-2	TRBJ2-1	TGTGCCAGCAGCCAAGAGCTATACAATGAGCAGTTCTTC	CASSQELYNEQFF
-	-	TRBV6-1	TRBJ2-7	TGTGCCAGCAGCCTGACACCGAACGAGCAGTACTTC	CASSLTPNEQYF
-	-	TRBV5-5	TRBJ2-7	TGTGCCAGCAGAAACCGAGATGAGCAGTACTTC	CASRNRDEQYF
-	-	TRBV9	TRBJ2-3	TGTGCCAGCAGCGCAACCAGGGGCACAGATACGCAGTATTTT	CASSATRGTDTQYF
once	TRBD1	TRBV5-4	TRBJ1-2	TGTGCCAGCAGCCCAGGACAGGGGCTTCGGTATGGCTACACCTTC	CASSPGQGLRYGYTF
-	TRBD2	TRBV27	TRBJ2-1	TGTGCCAGCAGCCCTACTAGCGGGAGGTTCCACAATGAGCAGTTCTTC	CASSPTSGRFHNEQFF
-	-	TRBV2	TRBJ2-7	TGTGCCAGCAGGCCCCTCATCTACGAGCAGTACTTC	CASRPLIYEQYF
-	-	TRBV5-1	TRBJ1-1	TGCGCCAGCAGCTTCGCGGGGGGACATGAAGCTTTCTTT	CASSFAGGHEAFF
-	TRBD1	TRBV25-1	TRBJ1-1	TGTGCCAGCAGTGGATACAGGGGGCCCACTGAAGCTTTCTTT	CASSGYRGPTEAFF
-	-	TRBV15	TRBJ2-3	TGTGCCACCAGCAGAGATTCTAGTTTCTCAGATACGCAGTATTTT	CATSRDSSFSDTQYF
once	TRBD2	TRBV9	TRBJ2-2	TGTGCCAGCAGCTTTAGCGGGAGTGTCACCGGGGAGCTGTTTTTT	CASSFSGSVTGELFF
-	TRBD1	TRBV4-3	TRBJ1-2	TGCGCCAGCAGCCAAGTGAGGGACAGTAGATATGGCTACACCTTC	CASSQVRDSRYGYTF
-	-	TRBV11-3	TRBJ2-2	TGTGCCAGCAGCTTAGAGGGGCCGAACACCGGGGAGCTGTTTTTT	CASSLEGPNTGELFF
once	-	TRBV29-1	TRBJ2-5	TGCAGCGTCGCAAGACAGCAAGAGACCCAGTACTTC	CSVARQQETQYF
-	TRBD2	TRBV11-2	TRBJ2-7	TGTGCCAGCAGCTTAAGGACCCGCGGGGGTGCCTACGAGCAGTACTTC	CASSLRTRGGAYEQYF
-	-	TRBV20-1	TRBJ2-7	TGCAGTGCTCCGACTAGCTACGAGCAGTACTTC	CSAPTSYEQYF
-	-	TRBV5-4	TRBJ2-1	TGTGCCAGCAGCCTTACCATGTCTGATGAGCAGTTCTTC	CASSLTMSDEQFF
-	TRBD1	TRBV28	TRBJ2-1	TGTGCCAGCAGTCCGCAGGGGGCCGGGGCCTACAATGAGCAGTTCTTC	CASSPQGAGAYNEQFF
-	TRBD1	TRBV28	TRBJ1-2	TGTGCCAGCAGTTGGGACAGTAACTATGGCTACACCTTC	CASSWDSNYGYTF
-	-	TRBV6-1	TRBJ1-1	TGTGCCAGCAAATACTGGACCGATAACACTGAAGCTTTCTTT	CASKYWTDNTEAFF
-	-	TRBV14	TRBJ1-2	TGTGCCAGCGGAACGGGGACTTGGACCCTTGAGGGCTACACCTTC	CASGTGTWTLEGYTF
-	TRBD1	TRBV5-1	TRBJ2-2	TGCGCCAGCAGCGACGGGACAGTCTACGGGGAGCTGTTTTTT	CASSDGTVYGELFF
once	-	TRBV10-3	TRBJ2-7	TGTGCCATCAAGGGGGAGAGCGGCTCCTACGAGCAGTACTTC	CAIKGESGSYEQYF
-	-	TRBV14	TRBJ2-1	TGTGCCAGCAGCCAAGATGAAGGTTCCGGGGCTTCTGACGGGGGGCAGTTCTTC	CASSQDEGSGASDGGQFF
-	-	TRBV19	TRBJ2-1	TGTGCCAGTAGTCAGGACGGCGGAAGCTCCTACAATGAGCAGTTCTTC	CASSQDGGSSYNEQFF
-	TRBD1	TRBV5-1	TRBJ2-5	TGCGCCAGCAGCTTCGGGACAGCGGAGTACCAAGAGACCCAGTACTTC	CASSFGTAEYQETQYF
-	-	TRBV28	TRBJ2-7	TGTGCCAGCAGTCAAGTCCGGGACAATACACCCTACGAGCAGTACTTC	CASSQVRDNTPYEQYF
-	-	TRBV5-1	TRBJ2-7	TGCGCCAGCAGTTCCGAATGGGGATTCTACGAGCAGTACTTC	CASSSEWGFYEQYF
-	-	TRBV18	TRBJ2-3	TGTGCCAGCTCAAAAGTGGCCTGGCGTACTAGCACAGATACGCAGTATTTT	CASSKVAWRTSTDTQYF
-	-	TRBV7-9	TRBJ1-5	TGTGCATCGGGGGGTAGCAATCAGCCCCAGCATTTT	CASGGSNQPQHF
-	-	TRBV4-3	TRBJ2-7	TGCGCCAGCAGTACAGGGCGCAGCTCCTACGAGCAGTACTTC	CASSTGRSSYEQYF
-	-	TRBV7-9	TRBJ1-5	TGTGCCAGCAGCTTAGCGAGTCTGAGGTTGTCCCAGCATTTT	CASSLASLRLSQHF
-	-	TRBV7-2	TRBJ1-1	TGTGCCAGCACTCTTAAACCGGGACAGAACACTGAAGCTTTCTTT	CASTLKPGQNTEAFF
-	-	TRBV5-3	TRBJ1-2	TGTGCCAGCAGCTTGGGGACCTACTATGGCTACACCTTC	CASSLGTYYGYTF
-	TRBD1	TRBV5-1	TRBJ1-5	TGCGCCAGCAGCCCCGGGACAGGAGATCAGCCCCAGCATTTT	CASSPGTGDQPQHF
-	-	TRBV14	TRBJ1-1	TGTGCCAGCAGCCGACGTACAGGGTTGGACACTGAAGCTTTCTTT	CASSRRTGLDTEAFF
-	-	TRBV6-6	TRBJ1-1	TGTGCCAGCAGACCGGGTGGCCCAGGGAACACTGAAGCTTTCTTT	CASRPGGPGNTEAFF
-	TRBD2	TRBV5-1	TRBJ2-1	TGCGCCAGCAGCTTGTCCCTAGCGGGATCTTATAATGAGCAGTTCTTC	CASSLSLAGSYNEQFF
-	TRBD2	TRBV7-9	TRBJ2-6	TGTGCCAGCGGGGGACTAGCGGGGGCTTCTCAGGCCAACGTCCTGACTTTC	CASGGLAGASQANVLTF
-	-	TRBV9	TRBJ2-1	TGTGCCAGCAGCCTATGGGGCGAATCCTACAATGAGCAGTTCTTC	CASSLWGESYNEQFF
-	TRBD1	TRBV9	TRBJ1-1	TGTGCCAGCAGCGTAGGGGCCGGGACAGCGAACACTGAAGCTTTCTTT	CASSVGAGTANTEAFF
-	-	TRBV6-1	TRBJ1-2	TGTGCCACCTGGATAGACCCAGACTATGGCTACACCTTC	CATWIDPDYGYTF
-	-	TRBV6-1	TRBJ2-1	TGTGCCAGCAGTGAAACCCGGGACTACAATGAGCAGTTCTTC	CASSETRDYNEQFF
once	TRBD1	TRBV7-2	TRBJ1-2	TGTGCCAGCAGCTTAGCAGTGGGACAGTCTATCTATGGCTACACCTTC	CASSLAVGQSIYGYTF
once	TRBD1	TRBV5-4	TRBJ2-3	TGTGCCAGCAGCTCCCGGACAGGGTCAACAGATACGCAGTATTTT	CASSSRTGSTDTQYF
-	-	TRBV5-1	TRBJ1-3	TGCGCCAGCAGCTTCGACCGGGGGAGCTCTGGAAACACCATATATTTT	CASSFDRGSSGNTIYF
-	-	TRBV25-1	TRBJ1-2	TGTGCCAGCGGCGCCTCCGGGAGCCATGGTGGCTACACCTTC	CASGASGSHGGYTF
-	-	TRBV6-4	TRBJ1-2	TGTGCCAGCAGTATGACAGCTACAGGTGGCTACACCTTC	CASSMTATGGYTF
-	-	TRBV30	TRBJ1-2	TGTGCCTGGACCCCAGGAAGTGGATATGGCTACACCTTC	CAWTPGSGYGYTF
-	-	TRBV7-9	TRBJ1-1	TGTGCCAGCAGCTTACACTCCAGCCCGATGAACACTGAAGCTTTCTTT	CASSLHSSPMNTEAFF
-	TRBD2	TRBV4-1	TRBJ2-7	TGCGCCAGCAGCCCCGGACTAGCGGGAGTCTACGAGCAGTACTTC	CASSPGLAGVYEQYF
-	-	TRBV30	TRBJ1-1	TGTGCCGGAAAAGGCAGGGAGAGGGTTTACACTGAAGCTTTCTTT	CAGKGRERVYTEAFF
-	-	TRBV15	TRBJ2-7	TGTGCCACCAGCAGAGACCACTACGAGCAGTACTTC	CATSRDHYEQYF